The rows below give T cell receptor beta chains drawn from one sample of a study of beta chain features in type 1 diabetes. Assay used: immunoSEQ multiplex PCR; TCRdb lists only in-frame clones, some missing. The table has about 900,000 clones, roughly 15% seen once. Sequencing used naive CD4+ T cells from blood. The receptors originated from a woman younger than 35 in good health. CDR3s include the opening cysteine and the closing phenylalanine or tryptophan. Each record gives: D gene, clone size, J gene, V gene, CDR3 DNA, CDR3 protein. D genes are given only for firm matches. Size values are once, few and many counts, or a class for expanded clones, and some rows have none.

D: TRBD2
size: -
J: TRBJ2-7
V: TRBV27
DNA: TGTGCCAGCAGAAAACTAGCGGGAGATGCCTACGAGCAGTACTTC
CDR3: CASRKLAGDAYEQYF

D: -
size: -
J: TRBJ1-5
V: TRBV28
DNA: TGCGCCTCCCTTGTGGGGGGTAGCAATCAGCCCCAGCATTTT
CDR3: CASLVGGSNQPQHF

D: -
size: -
J: TRBJ2-3
V: TRBV5-1
DNA: TGCGCCAGCAGCTCGTCTATCGTAAGGGACGCCACAGATACGCAGTATTTT
CDR3: CASSSSIVRDATDTQYF

D: -
size: few
J: TRBJ1-2
V: TRBV5-4
DNA: TGTGCCAGCAGCTTGGTTGGGGCGCTCGGTGGCTACACCTTC
CDR3: CASSLVGALGGYTF

D: TRBD1
size: -
J: TRBJ1-2
V: TRBV4-1
DNA: TGCGCCAGCAGCCTAGAGCAGGGGGCCGGCTACACCTTC
CDR3: CASSLEQGAGYTF

D: -
size: few
J: TRBJ2-3
V: TRBV7-8
DNA: TGTGCCAGCAGCTTAGTGGCACGCACAGATACGCAGTATTTT
CDR3: CASSLVARTDTQYF

D: -
size: few
J: TRBJ1-1
V: TRBV7-8
DNA: TGTGCCAGCAGCTTACTTATGGGAGTGATGAACACTGAAGCTTTCTTT
CDR3: CASSLLMGVMNTEAFF

D: -
size: few
J: TRBJ2-3
V: TRBV6-5
DNA: TGTGCCAGCAGTTACTCGTCGGGCCTCCCAGATACGCAGTATTTT
CDR3: CASSYSSGLPDTQYF

D: -
size: -
J: TRBJ2-1
V: TRBV4-3
DNA: TGCGCCAGCAGCCGCGGCCGCGCCGGGGGGACACTAAACAATGAGCAGTTCTTC
CDR3: CASSRGRAGGTLNNEQFF

D: -
size: -
J: TRBJ2-7
V: TRBV18
DNA: TGTGCCAGCTCATCCGGGACATCCTACGAGCAGTACTTC
CDR3: CASSSGTSYEQYF

D: -
size: few
J: TRBJ2-7
V: TRBV4-2
DNA: TGTGCCAGCAGCCAGGTACTAGCCCGAAACTACTACGAGCAGTACTTC
CDR3: CASSQVLARNYYEQYF

D: -
size: -
J: TRBJ2-3
V: TRBV6-5
DNA: TGTGCCAGCACTGAACTCCTCACAGATACGCAGTATTTT
CDR3: CASTELLTDTQYF

D: TRBD1
size: -
J: TRBJ2-1
V: TRBV11-2
DNA: TGTGCCAGCATCCCTCTCCGGGACAGGGCTTACAATGAGCAGTTCTTC
CDR3: CASIPLRDRAYNEQFF

D: -
size: -
J: TRBJ1-2
V: TRBV7-2
DNA: TGTGCCAGCAGGATCGCCCAAGACTATGGCTACACCTTC
CDR3: CASRIAQDYGYTF

D: -
size: few
J: TRBJ2-7
V: TRBV2
DNA: TGTGCCAGCAGTGAAATGGGGCAGAGCTCGCAGTACTTC
CDR3: CASSEMGQSSQYF

D: -
size: few
J: TRBJ1-1
V: TRBV28
DNA: TGTGCCAGCAGGACTCAGGGAGGTGGAGCTGAAGCTTTCTTT
CDR3: CASRTQGGGAEAFF

D: TRBD2
size: -
J: TRBJ2-5
V: TRBV7-9
DNA: TGTGCCAGCATGTTCGCTAGCGGGAGGGTGGAGACCCAGTACTTC
CDR3: CASMFASGRVETQYF

D: -
size: few
J: TRBJ2-7
V: TRBV7-2
DNA: TGTGCCAGCAGCTTTAGGGCCTCGTCCTCCTACGAGCAGTACTTC
CDR3: CASSFRASSSYEQYF

D: TRBD2
size: few
J: TRBJ2-1
V: TRBV13
DNA: TGTGCCAGCAGCTTGTCCTCACTAGCGGGAGTTGGCAATGAGCAGTTCTTC
CDR3: CASSLSSLAGVGNEQFF

D: TRBD1
size: -
J: TRBJ2-7
V: TRBV19
DNA: TGTGCCAGTAGCAACCCGGGACAGGTCGCCTACGAGCAGTACTTC
CDR3: CASSNPGQVAYEQYF

D: TRBD2
size: few
J: TRBJ2-1
V: TRBV28
DNA: TGTGCCAGCGGATATAGCGGGAGGGCCTTGTACAATGAGCAGTTCTTC
CDR3: CASGYSGRALYNEQFF

D: TRBD2
size: few
J: TRBJ2-3
V: TRBV28
DNA: TGTGCCAGCAGGGCAACTAGCGGGAGCTCCTACCGCACAGATACGCAGTATTTT
CDR3: CASRATSGSSYRTDTQYF

D: -
size: -
J: TRBJ1-5
V: TRBV18
DNA: TGTGCCAGCTCACACGACACAGGTGGACAAAATCAGCCCCAGCATTTT
CDR3: CASSHDTGGQNQPQHF

D: -
size: -
J: TRBJ1-2
V: TRBV28
DNA: TGTGCCACCGCCTCAACCTATGGCTACACCTTC
CDR3: CATASTYGYTF

D: -
size: -
J: TRBJ2-1
V: TRBV21-1
DNA: TGTGCCAGCAGCCCCCCGGGGGTAGCGGGAGGCCGGGACGAGCAGTTCTTC
CDR3: CASSPPGVAGGRDEQFF

D: -
size: few
J: TRBJ2-7
V: TRBV28
DNA: TGTGCCAGCAGTTCCTCCTCCCTTGAGCAGTACTTC
CDR3: CASSSSSLEQYF

D: TRBD1
size: few
J: TRBJ1-5
V: TRBV19
DNA: TGTGCCAGTAGTCGACTCGACAGGGTAGGCCAGCCCCAGCATTTT
CDR3: CASSRLDRVGQPQHF

D: -
size: few
J: TRBJ2-4
V: TRBV4-3
DNA: TGCGCCAGCAGCCAACCGACAAGAGCCAAAAACATTCAGTACTTC
CDR3: CASSQPTRAKNIQYF

D: -
size: few
J: TRBJ2-3
V: TRBV10-3
DNA: TGTGCCATCAAGGCCGTCGGGGGATCAGATACGCAGTATTTT
CDR3: CAIKAVGGSDTQYF

D: TRBD1
size: few
J: TRBJ1-1
V: TRBV27
DNA: TGTGCCAGCAGCACCAGGGACAGGGGGAGTGCTTTCTTT
CDR3: CASSTRDRGSAFF

D: -
size: few
J: TRBJ2-7
V: TRBV28
DNA: TGTGCCAGCAGTCGGACGCCATACGAGCAGTACTTC
CDR3: CASSRTPYEQYF

D: TRBD1
size: -
J: TRBJ2-5
V: TRBV6-5
DNA: TGTGCCAGCAGTAGAGGGGGCGTCCTCATCAAGACCCAGTACTTC
CDR3: CASSRGGVLIKTQYF

D: TRBD1
size: -
J: TRBJ2-7
V: TRBV18
DNA: TGTGCCAGCTCACCACGGGACAGGGGTGCCGAGCAGTACTTC
CDR3: CASSPRDRGAEQYF

D: -
size: -
J: TRBJ2-7
V: TRBV5-4
DNA: TGTGCCAGCAGCTTGGGACCGATAACCTACGAGCAGTACTTC
CDR3: CASSLGPITYEQYF

D: -
size: -
J: TRBJ2-3
V: TRBV7-9
DNA: TGTGCCAGCAGCTTAGATCGGTCTGGACAGCCACTGACGGATACGCAGTATTTT
CDR3: CASSLDRSGQPLTDTQYF

D: -
size: few
J: TRBJ2-5
V: TRBV11-2
DNA: TGTGCCAGCAGCTTAGTGACCGGGACCGGGGAGACCCAGTACTTC
CDR3: CASSLVTGTGETQYF

D: -
size: few
J: TRBJ1-2
V: TRBV5-1
DNA: TGCGCCAGCAGCTTGGGGACAGATAACTATGGCTACACCTTC
CDR3: CASSLGTDNYGYTF

D: -
size: few
J: TRBJ1-1
V: TRBV18
DNA: TGTGCCAGCTCACCATCTATGAACACTGAAGCTTTCTTT
CDR3: CASSPSMNTEAFF

D: -
size: -
J: TRBJ2-3
V: TRBV7-9
DNA: TGTGCCAGCAGCCCGGTGGGCCCAGATACGCAGTATTTT
CDR3: CASSPVGPDTQYF

D: TRBD1
size: -
J: TRBJ1-4
V: TRBV5-4
DNA: TGTGCCAGCAGCTTGGCGGGACAGGTCTGGAATGAAAAACTGTTTTTT
CDR3: CASSLAGQVWNEKLFF

D: TRBD2
size: -
J: TRBJ2-2
V: TRBV19
DNA: TGTGCCAGTAGTCTCCATATACTAGCGGGCGATAACACCGGGGAGCTGTTTTTT
CDR3: CASSLHILAGDNTGELFF

D: -
size: few
J: TRBJ2-3
V: TRBV5-1
DNA: TGCGCCAGCAGCTTGGCCGCTTCGGGGTGGGATACGCAGTATTTT
CDR3: CASSLAASGWDTQYF

D: TRBD1
size: once
J: TRBJ1-2
V: TRBV6-5
DNA: TGTGCCAGCAGTGTGAGGGGGCGCGATGGCTACACCTTC
CDR3: CASSVRGRDGYTF

D: -
size: -
J: TRBJ2-7
V: TRBV11-1
DNA: TGTGCCAGCAGCTTAGAAACAGGGTTCTCCTACGAGCAGTACTTC
CDR3: CASSLETGFSYEQYF

D: -
size: -
J: TRBJ1-2
V: TRBV7-2
DNA: TGTGCCAGCAGCTTTTACGGGCAGGGATCGGGAGGCTACACCTTC
CDR3: CASSFYGQGSGGYTF

D: -
size: -
J: TRBJ2-1
V: TRBV11-2
DNA: TGTGCCAGCAGCCGGGTGTGGGGGCGCTCCTACAATGAGCAGTTCTTC
CDR3: CASSRVWGRSYNEQFF

D: -
size: -
J: TRBJ2-2
V: TRBV27
DNA: TGTGCCAGCAGTGCCCATAGATCCACCGGGGAGCTGTTTTTT
CDR3: CASSAHRSTGELFF

D: TRBD1
size: -
J: TRBJ2-5
V: TRBV5-4
DNA: TGTGCCAGCAGCTTGGGGGCAGGGGGACGGCAAGAGACCCAGTACTTC
CDR3: CASSLGAGGRQETQYF

D: -
size: -
J: TRBJ2-5
V: TRBV28
DNA: TGTGCCAGCAGAAAACGGGACACCCAGGAGACCCAGTACTTC
CDR3: CASRKRDTQETQYF

D: -
size: few
J: TRBJ2-3
V: TRBV7-9
DNA: TGTGCCAGCAGCTTAGGTAACGAAGATACGCAGTATTTT
CDR3: CASSLGNEDTQYF

D: -
size: -
J: TRBJ2-6
V: TRBV19
DNA: TGTGCCAGTATCCCCTCTGGGGCCAACGTCCTGACTTTC
CDR3: CASIPSGANVLTF

D: -
size: -
J: TRBJ1-1
V: TRBV7-3
DNA: TGTGCCAGCAGCTGGTCTCATAGCAACACTGAAGCTTTCTTT
CDR3: CASSWSHSNTEAFF